These 18 T cell receptor beta chains were sequenced from one sample in a study of control samples from healthy donors and cancer patients. Assay used: immunoSEQ multiplex PCR; TCRdb lists only in-frame clones, some missing. Counted here are 190,000 or so clones, roughly 91% occurring once; the ten biggest clones make up roughly 1.5%. Sequencing input: blood. These receptors were taken from a man aged 18 to 29 in good health.

This chain uses TRBV24-1 with TRBJ1-2; D is possibly TRBD1 (5 bases). V lost 7 bases, J lost 0 bases, and 14 bases lay in between. CDR3 length: 15 amino acids. Germline-derived CDR1 and CDR2 are KGHDR and SFDVKD. CDR3: CATRPGRSSNYGYTF. The CDR3 bases are TGTGCCACCAGACCGGGACGGAGCTCTAACTATGGCTACACCTTC.

V usage is TRBV10-1 and J usage is TRBJ2-7, with 8 bases identical to TRBD1. Trimming at V came to 2 bases and at J to 7 bases, leaving 4 bases not matched to a gene. CDR3 size: 13 residues. CDR1 is WNHNN and CDR2 is SYGVQD in the germline V gene (reference sequence). CDR3: CASSEGTGREQYF. CDR3 coding DNA: TGCGCCAGCAGTGAGGGGACAGGCCGGGAGCAGTACTTC.

This clone was counted once. This chain uses TRBV30 with TRBJ1-2; D may be TRBD1 (5 bases). This CDR3 contains 13 residues. V was shortened by 7 bases and J by 5 bases, with 17 bases between the two germline ends. Germline V gene data show CDR1 as GTSNPN and CDR2 as SVGIG (reference sequence). The chain's CDR3 is CALWDFLKYGYTF. As DNA, the CDR3 is TGTGCCTTGTGGGACTTCCTAAAGTATGGCTACACCTTC.

The chain is built from TRBV10-3 and TRBJ2-3, with a tentative D call TRBD2 (6 bases). CDR1 and CDR2 (germline): ENHRY, SYGVKD. Trimming took 2 bases from V and 6 from J, leaving 9 bases between them. This CDR3 has 13 residues. The chain's CDR3 is CAISEAGRDTQYF. The CDR3, as DNA: TGTGCCATCAGTGAGGCAGGGAGGGATACGCAGTATTTT.

This chain connects TRBV28 to TRBJ1-4, with TRBD1 matching over 9 bases. Germline trimming cut 5 bases from V and 8 bases from J; bases unmatched to any gene: 9. The CDR3 consists of 15 residues. Germline V gives CDR1 MDHEN, CDR2 SYDVKM. The CDR3 nucleotides are TGTGCCAGCAGTCCTGCGGGACAGGGAGTGGAAAAACTGTTTTTT. Amino acid sequence: CASSPAGQGVEKLFF.

This rearrangement joins TRBV5-1 to TRBJ1-2, with 8 bases identical to TRBD1. CDR3 length: 14 amino acids. Germline assignment: CDR1 SGHRS and CDR2 YFSETQ. Unmatched junction bases numbered 6, after V lost 2 bases and J lost 6 bases. The CDR3 nucleotides are TGCGCCAGCAGCTTCACCGGACAGGGCAATGGCTACACCTTC. It translates to CASSFTGQGNGYTF.

The chain joins TRBV5-4 to TRBJ1-4; 9 bases match TRBD1. With 5 bases clipped from V and 7 bases from J, the junction kept 6 bases outside the gene matches. CDR1 SGHNT and CDR2 YYREEE come from the germline V gene (reference sequence). This CDR3 has 14 residues. CDR3: CASSPGQGSEKLFF. CDR3 sequence (DNA): TGTGCCAGCAGTCCAGGACAGGGGAGTGAAAAACTGTTTTTT. Looking up the rest from reference TRBV5-4 and TRBJ1-4 gives the full variable domain: ETGVTQSPTHLIKTRGQQVTLRCSSQSGHNTVSWYQQALGQGPQFIFQYYREEENGRGNFPPRFSGLQFPNYSSELNVNALELDDSALYLCASSPGQGSEKLFFGSGTQLSVL.

The chain is built from TRBV27 and TRBJ2-6; D is possibly TRBD2 (5 bases). The germline CDR1 and CDR2 sequences are MNHEY and SMNVEV (reference sequence). Trimming pared 6 bases from V and 2 bases from J, leaving 5 bases between. This CDR3 is 13 amino acids long. Written as DNA, the CDR3 is TGTGCCAGCAGACTAGCTGGGGCCAACGTCCTGACTTTC. Its translation: CASRLAGANVLTF.

This rearrangement joins TRBV5-1 to TRBJ2-5; no clear D gene. The germline CDR1 and CDR2 sequences are SGHRS and YFSETQ. The V end lost 0 bases, the J end lost 2 bases, and 8 bases lay between the germline ends. CDR3 length: 14 residues. CDR3 protein: CASSLESAQETQYF. CDR3 DNA sequence: TGCGCCAGCAGCTTGGAGTCAGCACAAGAGACCCAGTACTTC.

This sequence joins TRBV6-5 and TRBJ2-4, with 8 nucleotides matching TRBD2. CDR3 length: 14 residues. J lost 11 bases, V lost 2 bases, and 8 bases had no gene match. Germline V gene sequence: CDR1 MNHEY, CDR2 SVGAGI. In DNA form, the CDR3 reads TGTGCCAGCAGTTACCGGGCGGGGGGCCCTTTTCAGTACTTC. Its translation is CASSYRAGGPFQYF.

The chain carries TRBV10-1 and TRBJ1-6; 7 bases align to TRBD1. From germline, CDR1 is WNHNN and CDR2 SYGVQD (reference sequence). V lost 6 bases and J lost 7; bases outside the gene matches: 6. This CDR3 is 14 amino acids long. This CDR3 reads CASSAGTDNSPLHF. The CDR3 bases are TGCGCCAGCAGCGCCGGGACAGACAATTCACCCCTCCACTTT.

The rearrangement links TRBV29-1 to TRBJ1-5; 7 nucleotides agree with TRBD1. The length of the CDR3 is 12 residues. The germline V gene has CDR1 SQVTM and CDR2 ANQGSEA. The ends lost 7 bases at V and 5 bases at J; junction bases unmatched: 5. DNA for the CDR3: TGCAGCGCAGGAACAGGGGATCAGCCCCAGCATTTT. This gives the protein CSAGTGDQPQHF.

Here the CDR3 reads CASSEPFGGKLFF. In DNA form, the CDR3 reads TGTGCCAGCAGTGAACCGTTTGGAGGGAAGTTGTTTTTT. The chain employs TRBV25-1 and TRBJ2-2, with D possibly matching TRBD2 (6 bases). Per germline, CDR1 MGHDK and CDR2 SYGVNS. The CDR3 has 13 residues. The V gene lost 2 bases and the J gene lost 15 bases, with 16 bases spanning the gap.

The V and J genes are TRBV19 and TRBJ2-1; TRBD1 agrees at 11 bases. Germline-derived CDR1 and CDR2 are LNHDA and SQIVND (reference sequence). The CDR3 consists of 16 residues. Germline trimming cut 3 bases from V and 1 base from J; bases unmatched to any gene: 2. The CDR3 DNA reads as TGTGCCAGTAGTATTGGGACAGGGGGTTCCTACAATGAGCAGTTCTTC. Translated, it gives CASSIGTGGSYNEQFF.

J is TRBJ1-2 and V is TRBV3-1 (or the pseudogene TRBV3-2); D ambiguous. Germline-derived CDR1 and CDR2 are LGHDT and YNNKEL (reference sequence). The V end was cut by 4 bases, the J end by 4 bases, with 16 bases between. CDR3 length equals 15 residues. CDR3 sequence: CASSPTPTSSYGYTF. The CDR3 nucleotides are TGTGCCAGCAGCCCCACCCCGACATCAAGCTATGGCTACACCTTC.

This chain connects TRBV24-1 to TRBJ1-5, with a possible D match to TRBD1 (5 bases). Germline V gives CDR1 KGHDR, CDR2 SFDVKD. V was clipped by 3 bases and J by 2 bases, with 13 bases between them. The CDR3 totals 16 residues. Here the CDR3 reads CATSDRGFSGNQPQHF. The CDR3 coding sequence is TGTGCCACCAGTGATAGGGGATTCTCGGGCAATCAGCCCCAGCATTTT.

The chain links TRBV7-9 to TRBJ1-5; 8 nucleotides line up with TRBD1. V lost 1 base and J lost 6; bases outside the gene matches: 8. Germline V CDR1 and CDR2: SEHNR, FQNEAQ (reference sequence). CDR3 length: 16 amino acids. The CDR3 spells CASSLDPDRDRQPQHF. As DNA, the CDR3 is TGTGCCAGCAGCTTAGACCCGGACAGGGACCGTCAGCCCCAGCATTTT.

The genes are TRBV18 and TRBJ2-3, with D perhaps matching TRBD2 (6 bases). The V gene lost 4 bases and the J gene lost 2 bases, with 13 bases spanning the gap. The CDR3 loop spans 15 amino acids. Germline CDR1 reads KGHSH; CDR2 reads LQKENI. This chain's CDR3 is CASSLAGTSTDTQYF. In DNA form, the CDR3 reads TGTGCCAGCTCACTCGCCGGGACTTCCACAGATACGCAGTATTTT.